This paragraph reports one T cell receptor beta chain. Its antigen is unknown. The data derive from a study of long-term antiretroviral therapy in people with HIV. Study in general: The oldest samples precede the 2015 immediate-ART recommendation by about a decade. Regarding the study as a whole: Upon ART, diversity increased but remained lower than transplant donor controls. Pre-ART clonal expansions dominated every time point's repertoire.

Per the germline V gene, CDR1 is MNHNS and CDR2 is SASEGT. Trimming at V came to 3 bases and at J to 6 bases, leaving 6 bases not matched to a gene. The CDR3 has 14 residues. Sequencing relied on immunoSEQ assay v3.0, run at survey level. TCRdb keeps only in-frame clones here, not all; method: immunoSEQ multiplex PCR. This table holds tens of thousands of clones, 70% to 80% found once. This TCR came from a man in his late teens or twenties with HIV. Sequenced material: unsorted PBMCs, taken 1.9 years after starting antiretroviral therapy. The V call is TRBV6-1, the J call TRBJ2-7, with 9 nucleotides matching TRBD1. CDR3 amino acids: CASSERDRDTEQYF. For the CDR3, the DNA is TGTGCCAGCAGTGAGAGGGACAGGGATACCGAGCAGTACTTC.